This T cell receptor beta chain is from a study of shared clonotypes between healthy human individuals (TCRdb year 2020). In the study overall: A few men and two women, aged 18 to 49 years, made up the cohort. Different laboratories and diverse techniques were used to prepare libraries and sequence TCR repertoires, to increase sequencing depth and limit assay-specific biases. Blood TCR repertoires of a handful of healthy adults were deeply sequenced to estimate repertoire size and the extent of clonotype sharing between individuals. Per donor, leukapheresis produced somewhere between about 0.9 and 10 billion PBMCs. For each donor, CD4 naive and CD4 memory were each run on three plates, CD8 naive on two plates, and CD8 memory on one plate. Findings and caveats that apply to the study as a whole: Rarefaction of sorted-subset datasets indicated incomplete sequencing despite the large sequencing depth. Naive subsets generally had larger estimated clonotype richness than memory subsets did. The genetic and exposure-history diversity represented was limited by the small number of donors. Sharing across several donors was observed for about 5% of naive CD4, over 3% of naive CD8, 2.3% of memory CD4, and around 0.42% of memory CD8 clonotypes. Sampling was restricted to blood, and TCR repertoires in tissue are likely to differ from TCR repertoires in blood. Compared with non-shared clonotypes, clonotypes shared by all four sorted-subset donors had higher generation probabilities. Pairwise subsampling indicated that sequencing depth was expected to affect the degree of clonotype sharing among donors.

At the junction V is shortened by 4 bases and J by 5 bases; bases outside the gene matches: 11. The CDR1 and CDR2 encoded by the germline V gene (reference sequence) are SEHNR and FQNEAQ. Inclusive of the bounding cysteine and phenylalanine, the CDR3 is 15 residues long. The DNA shown is the 45-base CDR3, in frame from base 1. Using the deep immunoSEQ assay, multiplex PCR amplified TCR CDR3 regions from genomic DNA. Extracted genomic DNA from each cell subset was distributed evenly across all wells of several immunoSEQ 96-well plates, and each plate was treated as a replicate. For sorted subsets, each replicate PCR was loaded with approximately 190 ng genomic DNA, equivalent to 25,000 to 30,000 T cell genomes. Purified libraries were measured with a Qubit 3.0 fluorometer, size-checked on a Bioanalyzer 2100, and measured again with the KAPA Library Quantification kit. A separate single-read 150-cycle Illumina NextSeq 550 flow cell was used to sequence each immunoSEQ 96-well plate. Turning to the authors' computational methods: Because the immunoSEQ output held only junctional sequences and lacked quality scores, the filtering could not match the filtering applied to full-length reads. Sequences were annotated with PyIR, a Python wrapper for IgBLAST v1.9, and V/J genes and CDR3 were assigned using IMGT germline references. Reads were filtered out if the reads had weak V/J assignments (E-value above 1e-6), no CDR3, stop codons, out-of-frame junctions, or ambiguous translated residues. A V3J clonotype was defined by an identical inferred V gene, J gene, and CDR3 amino acid sequence. To compute the percentage overlap between repertoires, the number of shared unique clonotypes was divided by the size of the smaller repertoire. Three approaches were used to assess repertoire richness: RTK rarefaction, the Chao1 estimator, and Recon v2.1 estimates of unobserved clonotypes. For all TCRbeta clonotypes obtained by the gDNA method from a few donors, generation probabilities were computed with OLGA. TCRdb took this table from immuneACCESS and kept in-frame rearrangements with V and J called. Such tables lack part of the clones; where checked against another copy, unresolved V genes explain under half of the gap, and the rest is unexplained. That table is the source of V, J and clone size, and D and trimming were worked out from the DNA. The sample contains over 700,000 clones, 55% to 80% of them found a single time. The ten largest clonotypes hold roughly 1.8% of the sample.

The donors were healthy, HIV-negative adults with no recently reported acute infections or vaccinations. Every donor was a Caucasian adult living in Nashville, Tennessee, USA. CD4+ T cells were enriched by magnetic negative selection; naive cells were then positively selected on CD45RA, and the negative fraction formed the memory subset. Blood was collected by leukapheresis, and PBMCs were isolated by Ficoll-Histopaque density gradient centrifugation and then cryopreserved in liquid nitrogen vapor phase. Analytical flow cytometry was used to check the purity and quantity of each magnetically sorted T cell population. Each sorted fraction had its genomic DNA isolated and then quantified by UV absorbance on a Nanodrop 2000c. For this clone: Its target antigen remains unknown. No much larger clone is present one base from it, and per-base qualities are unavailable.

This sequence originates from a young woman in good health. Sequenced input: memory CD4+ T cells sorted from blood. The cell subset or site label here, explained by the study, means: CD45RA-negative fraction. The chain employs TRBV7-9 and TRBJ2-7; TRBD1 lines up with 7 middle nucleotides. The CDR3: CASSSQSGTVDEQYF. Read as DNA, the sequence is TGTGCCAGCAGCTCTCAATCCGGGACAGTGGACGAGCAGTACTTC.